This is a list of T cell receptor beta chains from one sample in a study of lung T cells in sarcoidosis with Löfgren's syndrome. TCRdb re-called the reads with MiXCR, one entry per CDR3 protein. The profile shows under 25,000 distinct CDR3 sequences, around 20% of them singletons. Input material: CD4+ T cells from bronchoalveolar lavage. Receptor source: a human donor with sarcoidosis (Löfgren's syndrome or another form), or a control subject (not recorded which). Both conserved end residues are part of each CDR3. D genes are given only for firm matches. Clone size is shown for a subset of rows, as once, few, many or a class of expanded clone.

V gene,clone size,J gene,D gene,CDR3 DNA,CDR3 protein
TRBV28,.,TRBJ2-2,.,TGTGCCAGCAAGACAGGGAACACCGGGGAGCTGTTTTTT,CASKTGNTGELFF
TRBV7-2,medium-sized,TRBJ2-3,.,TGTGCCAGCACCCAGGGATGGAGAGGCACAGATACGCAGTATTTT,CASTQGWRGTDTQYF
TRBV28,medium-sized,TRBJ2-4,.,TGTGCCAGCTATGACAGGAAAAACATTCAGTACTTC,CASYDRKNIQYF
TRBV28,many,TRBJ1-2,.,TGTGCCAGCAGTTTAGGTTCTACCGGGCTGGGGGATGGCTACACCTTC,CASSLGSTGLGDGYTF
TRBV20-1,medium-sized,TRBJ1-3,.,TGCAGTGCTAGGGGTGGCACAAACTCTGGAAACACCATATATTTT,CSARGGTNSGNTIYF
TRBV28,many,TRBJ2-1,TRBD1,TGTGCCAGCAGTGGGACAGCCAACAATGAGCAGTTCTTC,CASSGTANNEQFF
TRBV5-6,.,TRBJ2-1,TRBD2,TGTGCCAGCAGCTACTGGGGACTAGCGGGAAACAATGAGCAGTTCTTC,CASSYWGLAGNNEQFF
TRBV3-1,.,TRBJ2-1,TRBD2,TGTGCCAGCAGCCCAGCCCTCGGGACTAGCGGGAGCTCCTACAATGAGCAGTTCTTC,CASSPALGTSGSSYNEQFF
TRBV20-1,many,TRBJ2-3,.,TGCAGTGCTAGAGATCAAGGCAGGGAAGGAGATACGCAGTATTTT,CSARDQGREGDTQYF
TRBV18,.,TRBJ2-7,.,TGTGCCAGCCCCCCGACAGACTACGAGCAGTACTTC,CASPPTDYEQYF
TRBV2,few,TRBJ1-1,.,TGTGCCAGCACCCCGAGGGGGAACACTGAAGCTTTCTTT,CASTPRGNTEAFF
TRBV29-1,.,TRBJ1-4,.,TGCAGCGTGGTCTATAGTGCAACTAATGAAAAACTGTTTTTT,CSVVYSATNEKLFF
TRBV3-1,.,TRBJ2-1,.,TGTGCCAGCAGCCAAGCGCCCAATGGGCAGTTCTTC,CASSQAPNGQFF
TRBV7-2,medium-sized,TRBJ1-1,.,TGTGCCAGCAGCCCTTACGGGTCCACTGAAGCTTTCTTT,CASSPYGSTEAFF
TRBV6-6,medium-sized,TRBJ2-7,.,TGTGCCAGCAGTTACTCTCGGGTCCGAGCCGTCTCCTACGAGCAGTACTTC,CASSYSRVRAVSYEQYF
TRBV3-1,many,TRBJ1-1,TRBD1,TGTGCCTCCGTCCCAGGGGACAGAAACACTGAAGCTTTCTTT,CASVPGDRNTEAFF
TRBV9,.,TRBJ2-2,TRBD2,TGTGCCAGCAGCGTAGGGACTAGCGGGAGATTAAGAACCGGGGAGCTGTTTTTT,CASSVGTSGRLRTGELFF
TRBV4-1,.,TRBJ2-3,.,TGCGCCAGCAGCCAGAATCTGATTGGACGGGCAGTTCAGTATTTT,CASSQNLIGRAVQYF
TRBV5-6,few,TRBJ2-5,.,TGTGCCAGCAGCTTCGGGGGACAAGAGACCCAGTACTTC,CASSFGGQETQYF
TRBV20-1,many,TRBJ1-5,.,TGCAGTGCTCCTTCAGGGTATAATCAGCCCCAGCATTTT,CSAPSGYNQPQHF
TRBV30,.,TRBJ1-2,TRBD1,TGTGCCTGGAGGACCCTTAAACAGGGGGCTCAACGGGGCTACACCTTC,CAWRTLKQGAQRGYTF
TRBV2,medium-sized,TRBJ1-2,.,TGTGCCAGCAGTTCCCGACAGGAGAAGATCTACACCTTC,CASSSRQEKIYTF
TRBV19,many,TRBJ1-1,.,TGTGCCAGTAGTATAGGGGGGCCCTTGAACACTGAAGCTTTCTTT,CASSIGGPLNTEAFF
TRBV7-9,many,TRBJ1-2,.,TGTGCCAGCAGCCACTCTGGGGGCCTCATCCCCTACACCTTC,CASSHSGGLIPYTF
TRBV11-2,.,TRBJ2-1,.,TGTGCCAGCAGCTTACTCCAGGGTTACAATGAGCAGTTCTTC,CASSLLQGYNEQFF
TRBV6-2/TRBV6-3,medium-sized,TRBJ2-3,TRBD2,TGTGCCAGCAGTTACTCGTTTGCGGGAGGAACCTACTTTACCACAGATACGCAGTATTTT,CASSYSFAGGTYFTTDTQYF
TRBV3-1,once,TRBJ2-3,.,TGTGCCAGCAGCCAACGACTTGGGAGCACAGATACGCAGTATTTT,CASSQRLGSTDTQYF
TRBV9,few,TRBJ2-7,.,TGTGCCAGCAGCGTAATCGAGGAGCCGACCTACGAGCAGTACTTC,CASSVIEEPTYEQYF
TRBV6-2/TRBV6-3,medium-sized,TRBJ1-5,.,TGTGCCAGCAGTTACTCGATGGATCAAGGGGGACGTAGCAATCAGCCCCAGCATTTT,CASSYSMDQGGRSNQPQHF
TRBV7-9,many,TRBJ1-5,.,TGTGCCAGCAGCCTACAGGGACCCAGCCAGCCCCAGCATTTT,CASSLQGPSQPQHF
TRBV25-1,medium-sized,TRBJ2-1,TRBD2,TGTGCCAGCAGTCTAAGCGGGGGGCGCGGGGACAATGAGCAGTTCTTC,CASSLSGGRGDNEQFF
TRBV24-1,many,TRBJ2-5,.,TGTGCCACCAGTGACCCCGGGACCGCACAAGAGACCCAGTACTTC,CATSDPGTAQETQYF
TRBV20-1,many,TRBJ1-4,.,TGCAGTGCGGCAATACCGGACAGCTCTAATGAAAAACTGTTTTTT,CSAAIPDSSNEKLFF
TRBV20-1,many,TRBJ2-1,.,TGCAGTTCCCACGGGTCTACTAATGAGCAGTTCTTC,CSSHGSTNEQFF
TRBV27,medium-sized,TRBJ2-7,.,TGTGCCAGCAGTTCGGCGGGGGCTTCCGAGCAGTACTTC,CASSSAGASEQYF
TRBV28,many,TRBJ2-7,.,TGTGCCAGCAGTGATCACCCCGGGACACCAAGGTCCGAGCAGTACTTC,CASSDHPGTPRSEQYF
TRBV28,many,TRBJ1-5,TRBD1,TGTGCCAGCAGCCCTGGGACAGGGTACCAGCCCCAGCATTTT,CASSPGTGYQPQHF
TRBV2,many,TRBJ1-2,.,TGTGCCAGCAGTGAAAGTAGCTATGGCTACACCTTC,CASSESSYGYTF
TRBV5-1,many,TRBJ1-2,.,TGCGCCAGCAGCCTGCAGGGAGTCATTAGCTACACCTTC,CASSLQGVISYTF
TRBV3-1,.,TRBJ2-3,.,TGTGCCAGCAGCCAAGCTCTAGCTGAGAACCACACAGATACGCAGTATTTT,CASSQALAENHTDTQYF
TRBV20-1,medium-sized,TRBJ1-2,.,TGCAGTGCTAGAGGGCAGAACACGACGAACTATGGCTACACCTTC,CSARGQNTTNYGYTF
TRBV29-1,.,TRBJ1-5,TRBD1,TGCAGCGTTTTGGACAGGGGGCTGAATCAGCCCCAGCATTTT,CSVLDRGLNQPQHF
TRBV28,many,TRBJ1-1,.,TGTGCCAGCAGTTGGGCGCCCCAGGGAATCAACACTGAAGCTTTCTTT,CASSWAPQGINTEAFF
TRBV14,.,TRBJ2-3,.,TGTGCCAGCAGCGCCCGACTAGACACAGATACGCAGTATTTT,CASSARLDTDTQYF
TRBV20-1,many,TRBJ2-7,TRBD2,TGCAGTGCTAGAGACTTTAAATTGGTGTGGGAGGGCCAAGATTACTACGAGCAGTACTTC,CSARDFKLVWEGQDYYEQYF
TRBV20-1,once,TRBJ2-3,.,TGCAGTGCTAGAGATCTTCGCAGGAGCACAGATACGAAGTATTTT,CSARDLRRSTDTKYF
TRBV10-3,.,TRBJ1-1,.,TGTGCCATCAAAGGGGATCTGAACACTGAAGCTCTCTTT,CAIKGDLNTEALF
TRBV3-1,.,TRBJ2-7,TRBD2,TGTGCCAGCAGCCAGACTAGCGGCATCTACGAGCAGTACTTC,CASSQTSGIYEQYF